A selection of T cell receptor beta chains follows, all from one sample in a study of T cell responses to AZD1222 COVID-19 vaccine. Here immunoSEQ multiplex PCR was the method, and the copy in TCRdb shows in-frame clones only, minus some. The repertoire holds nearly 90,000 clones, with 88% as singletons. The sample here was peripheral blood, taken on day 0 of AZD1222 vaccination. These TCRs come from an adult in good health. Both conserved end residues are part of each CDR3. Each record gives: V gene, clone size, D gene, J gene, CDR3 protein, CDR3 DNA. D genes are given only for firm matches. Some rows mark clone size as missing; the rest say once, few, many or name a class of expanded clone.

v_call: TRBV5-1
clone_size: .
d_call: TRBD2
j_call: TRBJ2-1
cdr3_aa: CASSRGLAGDNEQFF
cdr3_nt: TGCGCCAGCAGCCGTGGACTAGCGGGAGACAACGAGCAGTTCTTC

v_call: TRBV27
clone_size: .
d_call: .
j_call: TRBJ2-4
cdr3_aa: CASSSFSAGKNIQYF
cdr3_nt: TGTGCCAGCAGTTCTTTCAGCGCAGGGAAAAACATTCAGTACTTC

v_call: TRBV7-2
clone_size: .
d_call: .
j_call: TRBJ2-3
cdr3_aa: CASSLVERDSQYF
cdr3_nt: TGTGCCAGCAGCTTAGTCGAGAGGGATTCGCAGTATTTT

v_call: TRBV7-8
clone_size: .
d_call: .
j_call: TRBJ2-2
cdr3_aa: CASSSRRFANTGELFF
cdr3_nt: TGTGCCAGCAGTTCTAGGCGTTTCGCGAACACCGGGGAGCTGTTTTTT

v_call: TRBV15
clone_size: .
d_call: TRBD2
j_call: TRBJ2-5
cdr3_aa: CATSREFGTSGTHF
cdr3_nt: TGTGCCACCAGCAGAGAATTCGGGACTAGCGGTACCCACTTC

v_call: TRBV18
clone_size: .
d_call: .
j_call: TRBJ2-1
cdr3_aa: CASSPHTADEQFF
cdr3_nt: TGTGCCAGCTCACCACATACAGCGGATGAGCAGTTCTTC

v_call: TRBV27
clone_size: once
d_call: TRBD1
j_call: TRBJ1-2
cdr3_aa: CASSTRGLGGGYTF
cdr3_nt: TGTGCCAGCAGTACCAGGGGGCTGGGCGGAGGCTACACCTTC

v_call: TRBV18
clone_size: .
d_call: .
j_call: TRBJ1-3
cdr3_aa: CASSPGAGAGNTIYF
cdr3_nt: TGTGCCAGCTCACCCGGGGCGGGTGCTGGAAACACCATATATTTT

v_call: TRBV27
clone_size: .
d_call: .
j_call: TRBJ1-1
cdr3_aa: CASRSTGRGIPMNTEAFF
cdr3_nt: TGTGCCAGCAGGTCGACGGGGAGGGGGATCCCCATGAACACTGAAGCTTTCTTT

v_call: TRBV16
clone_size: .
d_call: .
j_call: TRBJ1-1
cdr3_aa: CASSQMDGGTEAFF
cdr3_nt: TGTGCCAGCAGCCAAATGGACGGAGGCACTGAAGCTTTCTTT

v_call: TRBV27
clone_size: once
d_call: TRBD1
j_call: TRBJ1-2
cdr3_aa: CASSGQTGAGYTF
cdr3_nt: TGTGCCAGCAGTGGGCAGACAGGGGCTGGCTACACCTTC

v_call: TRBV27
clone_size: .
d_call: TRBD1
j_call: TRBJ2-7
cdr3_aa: CASSPIGTGGINEQYF
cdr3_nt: TGTGCCAGCAGTCCTATCGGGACAGGGGGCATCAACGAGCAGTACTTC

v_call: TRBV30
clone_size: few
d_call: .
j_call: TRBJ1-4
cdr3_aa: CAWSVQGGEKLFF
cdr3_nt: TGTGCCTGGAGTGTACAGGGCGGTGAAAAACTGTTTTTT

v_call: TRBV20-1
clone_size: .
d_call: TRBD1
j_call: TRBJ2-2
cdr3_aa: CSASRQGGRTGELFF
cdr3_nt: TGCAGTGCTAGTCGACAGGGGGGTAGAACCGGGGAGCTGTTTTTT

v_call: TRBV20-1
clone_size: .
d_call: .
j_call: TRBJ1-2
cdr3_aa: CSASENGPGPGDYGYTF
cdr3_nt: TGCAGTGCTAGTGAAAACGGACCGGGACCGGGGGACTATGGCTACACCTTC

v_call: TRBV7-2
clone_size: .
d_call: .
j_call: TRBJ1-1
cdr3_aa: CASSLGQEGQAFF
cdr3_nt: TGTGCCAGCAGCTTAGGGCAGGAGGGACAAGCTTTCTTT

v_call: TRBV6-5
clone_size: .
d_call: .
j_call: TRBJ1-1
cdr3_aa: CASRERSREAFF
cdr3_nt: TGTGCCAGCCGAGAGAGGAGCAGGGAAGCTTTCTTT

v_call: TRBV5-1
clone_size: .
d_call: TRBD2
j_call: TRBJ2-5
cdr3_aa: CASSLGRLAGGVETQYF
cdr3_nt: TGCGCCAGCAGCTTGGGGCGACTAGCGGGAGGTGTAGAGACCCAGTACTTC

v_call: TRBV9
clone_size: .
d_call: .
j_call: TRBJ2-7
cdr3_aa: CASSVEGGRSSYEQYF
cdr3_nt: TGTGCCAGCAGCGTAGAAGGGGGGAGGAGCTCCTACGAGCAGTACTTC

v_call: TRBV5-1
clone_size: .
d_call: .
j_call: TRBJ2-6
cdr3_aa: CASSPEPGAGGANVLTF
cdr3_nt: TGCGCCAGCAGCCCCGAACCAGGGGCCGGCGGGGCCAACGTCCTGACTTTC

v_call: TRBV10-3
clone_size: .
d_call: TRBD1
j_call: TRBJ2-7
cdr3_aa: CAISPGTDNYEQYF
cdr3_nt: TGTGCCATCAGCCCCGGGACAGATAACTACGAGCAGTACTTC